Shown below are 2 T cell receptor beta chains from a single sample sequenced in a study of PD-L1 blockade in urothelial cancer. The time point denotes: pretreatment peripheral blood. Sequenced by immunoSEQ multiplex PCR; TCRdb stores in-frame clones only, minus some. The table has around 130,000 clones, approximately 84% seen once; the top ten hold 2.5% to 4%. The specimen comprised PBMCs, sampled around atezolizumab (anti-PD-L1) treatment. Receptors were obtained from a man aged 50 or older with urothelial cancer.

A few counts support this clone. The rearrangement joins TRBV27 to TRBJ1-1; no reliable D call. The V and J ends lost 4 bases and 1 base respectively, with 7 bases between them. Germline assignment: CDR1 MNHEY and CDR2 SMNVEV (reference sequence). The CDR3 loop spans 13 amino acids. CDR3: CASSWNRNTEAFF. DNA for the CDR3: TGTGCCAGCAGTTGGAACAGGAACACTGAAGCTTTCTTT.

The DNA for the CDR3 is TGTGCCAGCAGCCCCCGGGACAGGGTAAACCTGGAAACTGAAGCTTTCTTT. Protein sequence: CASSPRDRVNLETEAFF. V is TRBV9 and J is TRBJ1-1; 9 nucleotides line up with TRBD1. Per the germline V gene, CDR1 is SGDLS and CDR2 is YYNGEE. The CDR3 runs to 17 residues. The J segment lost 5 bases and the V segment lost 4 bases, leaving 15 bases of the junction unmatched.